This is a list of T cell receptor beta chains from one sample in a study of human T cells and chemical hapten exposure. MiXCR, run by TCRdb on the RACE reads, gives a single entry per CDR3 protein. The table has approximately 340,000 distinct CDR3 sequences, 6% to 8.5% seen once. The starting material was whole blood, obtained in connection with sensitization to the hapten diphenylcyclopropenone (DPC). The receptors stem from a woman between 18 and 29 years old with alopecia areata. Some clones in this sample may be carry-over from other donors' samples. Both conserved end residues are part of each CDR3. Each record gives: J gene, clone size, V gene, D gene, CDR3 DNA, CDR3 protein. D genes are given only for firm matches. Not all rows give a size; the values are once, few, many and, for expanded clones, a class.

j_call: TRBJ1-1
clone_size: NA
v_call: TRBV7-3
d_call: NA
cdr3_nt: TGTGCCAGCAGCTCCACCCCGGGACCCTTGAACACTGAAGCTTTCTTT
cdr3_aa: CASSSTPGPLNTEAFF

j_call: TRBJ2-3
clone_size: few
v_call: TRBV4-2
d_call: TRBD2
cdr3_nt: TGTGCCAGCAGCCACCCAAAGGAGCGGGGGTTAACAGATACGCAGTATTTT
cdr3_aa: CASSHPKERGLTDTQYF

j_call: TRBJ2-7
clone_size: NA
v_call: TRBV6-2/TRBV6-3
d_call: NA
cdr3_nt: TGTGCCAGCAACGACAGGTTCGGAGGGGAGCAGTACTTC
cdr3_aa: CASNDRFGGEQYF

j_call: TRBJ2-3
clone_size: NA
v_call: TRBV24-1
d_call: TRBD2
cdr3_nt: TGTGCCACCAGTGACGTTCGGACTAGCGCAACATTGGGAGATACGCAGTATTTT
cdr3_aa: CATSDVRTSATLGDTQYF

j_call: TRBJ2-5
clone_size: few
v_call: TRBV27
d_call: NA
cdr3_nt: TGTGCCAGCAGAACCGGAGGGCCCCAAGAGACCCAGTACTTC
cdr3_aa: CASRTGGPQETQYF

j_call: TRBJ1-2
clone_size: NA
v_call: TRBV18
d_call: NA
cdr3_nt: TGTGCCAGCTCACCACCGAACCCCTTCTATGGCTACACCTTC
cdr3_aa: CASSPPNPFYGYTF

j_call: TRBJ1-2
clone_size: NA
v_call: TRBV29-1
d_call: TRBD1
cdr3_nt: TGCAGCGTTGCAACCGGGACAGGCTATGGCTACACCTTC
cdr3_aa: CSVATGTGYGYTF

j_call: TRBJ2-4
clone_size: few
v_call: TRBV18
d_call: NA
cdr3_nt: TGTGCCAGCTCATATCAGGCCTTC
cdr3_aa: CASSYQAF

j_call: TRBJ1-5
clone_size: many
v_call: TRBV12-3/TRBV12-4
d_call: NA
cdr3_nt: TGTGCCAGCAGGGGTCTGACAGGACTCAATCAGCCCCAGCATTTT
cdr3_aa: CASRGLTGLNQPQHF

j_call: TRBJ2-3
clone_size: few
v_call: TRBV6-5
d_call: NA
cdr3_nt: TGTGCCAGCAATCCACCCACAGATACGCAGTATTTT
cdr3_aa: CASNPPTDTQYF

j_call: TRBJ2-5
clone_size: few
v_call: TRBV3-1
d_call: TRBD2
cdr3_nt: TGTGCCAGCAGCTTCGGACTAGCGGGGGGTAACCAAGAGACCCAGTACTTC
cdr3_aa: CASSFGLAGGNQETQYF

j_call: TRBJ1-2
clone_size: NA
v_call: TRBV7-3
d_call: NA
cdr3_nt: TGTGCCAGCAGCCCACAAAGCAGCAGGGATGGCTACACCTTC
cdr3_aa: CASSPQSSRDGYTF

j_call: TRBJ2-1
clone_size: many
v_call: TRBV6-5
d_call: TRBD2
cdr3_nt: TGTGCCAGCACCAGCCAGCGGGGGGGCATAAATGAGCAGTTCTTC
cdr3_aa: CASTSQRGGINEQFF

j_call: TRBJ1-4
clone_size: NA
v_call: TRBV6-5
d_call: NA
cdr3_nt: TGTGCCAGCAGTTACGGGACTAATGAAAAACTGTTTTTT
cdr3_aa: CASSYGTNEKLFF

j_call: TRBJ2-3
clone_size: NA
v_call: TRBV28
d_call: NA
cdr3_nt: TGTGCCAGCACCAGGGTCACCACAGATACGCAGTATTTT
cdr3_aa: CASTRVTTDTQYF

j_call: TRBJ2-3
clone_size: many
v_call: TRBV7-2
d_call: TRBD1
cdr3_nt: TGTGCCAGCAGTTCCTTGGGACAGGGGGCTATAGATACGCAGTATTTT
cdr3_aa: CASSSLGQGAIDTQYF

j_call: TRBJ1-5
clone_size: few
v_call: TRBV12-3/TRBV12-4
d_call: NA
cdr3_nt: TGTGCCAGCAGTTCGGAAAGCAATCAGCCCCAGCATTTT
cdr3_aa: CASSSESNQPQHF

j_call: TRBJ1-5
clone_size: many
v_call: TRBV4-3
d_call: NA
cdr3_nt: TGCGCCAGCAGCCAAGTCTATAGGAAGGTGGCCCATCAGCCCCAGCATTTT
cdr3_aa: CASSQVYRKVAHQPQHF

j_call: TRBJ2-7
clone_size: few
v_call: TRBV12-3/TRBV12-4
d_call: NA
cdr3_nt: TGTGCCAGCAGTTTCGGTTCCACCACTTACGAGCAGTACTTC
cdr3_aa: CASSFGSTTYEQYF

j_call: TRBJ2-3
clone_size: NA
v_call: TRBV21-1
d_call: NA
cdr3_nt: TGTGCCAGCAGCAAAGTCGTGCGGGGGGCCCCTCGGAATACGCAGTATTTT
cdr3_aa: CASSKVVRGAPRNTQYF

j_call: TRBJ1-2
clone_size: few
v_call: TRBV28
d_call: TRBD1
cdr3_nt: TGTGCCAGCAGTTCCGGACAGGGGGTATCCGGCTACACCTTC
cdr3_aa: CASSSGQGVSGYTF

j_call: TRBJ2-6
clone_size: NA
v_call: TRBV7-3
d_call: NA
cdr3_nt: TGTGCCAGCAGCCCAGGAGAGTCATACTCTGGGGCCAACGTCCTGACTTTC
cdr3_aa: CASSPGESYSGANVLTF

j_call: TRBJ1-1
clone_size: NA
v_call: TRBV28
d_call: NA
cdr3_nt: TGTGCCAGCAGTTCCCCGAGGACTGAAGCTTTCTTT
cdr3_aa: CASSSPRTEAFF

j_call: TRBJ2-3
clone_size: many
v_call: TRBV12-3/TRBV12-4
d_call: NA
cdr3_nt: TGTGCCAGCAGCTTCGGGGCTAGCACAGATACGCAGTATTTT
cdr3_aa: CASSFGASTDTQYF

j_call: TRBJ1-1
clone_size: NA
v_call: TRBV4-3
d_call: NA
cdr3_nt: TGCGCCAGCAGCCCTCAGACGGCTGGAGCTGGCACTGAAGCTTTCTTT
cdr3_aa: CASSPQTAGAGTEAFF

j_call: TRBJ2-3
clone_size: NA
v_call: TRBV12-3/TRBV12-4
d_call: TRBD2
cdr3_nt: TGTGCCAGCAGCTACCGAGGCGGGGGAGGCACAGATACGCAGTATTTT
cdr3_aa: CASSYRGGGGTDTQYF

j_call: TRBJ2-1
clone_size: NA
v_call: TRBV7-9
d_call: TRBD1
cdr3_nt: TGTGCCAGCAGCGCAAACTACAGGGGGTACTCCGTCAATGAGCAGTTCTTC
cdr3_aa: CASSANYRGYSVNEQFF

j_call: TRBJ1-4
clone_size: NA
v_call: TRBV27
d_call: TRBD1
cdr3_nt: TGTGCCAGCAGTCTCGGACAGGGCAGGGAAAAACTGTTTTTT
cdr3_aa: CASSLGQGREKLFF

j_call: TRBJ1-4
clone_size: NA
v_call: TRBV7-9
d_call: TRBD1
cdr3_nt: TGTGCCAGCAGCTCCGGGACAGCAACTAATGAAAAACTGTTTTTT
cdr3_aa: CASSSGTATNEKLFF

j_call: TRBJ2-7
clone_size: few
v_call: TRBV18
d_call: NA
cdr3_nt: TGTGCCAGCTCCCGGGCAGGGGATCGGTGGGACGAGCAGTACTTC
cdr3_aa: CASSRAGDRWDEQYF

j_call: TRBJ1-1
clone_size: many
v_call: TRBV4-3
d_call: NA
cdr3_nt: TGCGCCAGCAGCCAAGATTCGGTTTGGGGGACTGAAGCTTTCTTT
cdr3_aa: CASSQDSVWGTEAFF

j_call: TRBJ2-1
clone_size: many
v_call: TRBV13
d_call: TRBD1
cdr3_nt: TGTGCCAGCAGCGGGCAGACAGGGGTTGAAGGCCCCTACAATGAGCAGTTCTTC
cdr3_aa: CASSGQTGVEGPYNEQFF

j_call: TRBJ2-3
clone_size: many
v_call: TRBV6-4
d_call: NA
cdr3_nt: TGTGCCAGCATGGATGGGAACACAGATACGCAGTATTTT
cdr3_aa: CASMDGNTDTQYF

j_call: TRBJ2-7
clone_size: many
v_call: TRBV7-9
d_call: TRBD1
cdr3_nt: TGTGCCAGCAGCTTAGCGCACGGACAGGGCGGTGAGCAGTACTTC
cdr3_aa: CASSLAHGQGGEQYF

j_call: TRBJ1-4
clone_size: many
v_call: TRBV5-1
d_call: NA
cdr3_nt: TGCGCCAGCAGCCGACAATCAAATACAGGGAAAGGTGAAAAACTGTTTTTT
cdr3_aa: CASSRQSNTGKGEKLFF

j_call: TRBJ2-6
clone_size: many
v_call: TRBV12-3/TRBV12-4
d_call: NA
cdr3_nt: TGTGCCAGCTGGTGGACAGTCTCTGGGGCCAACGTCCTGACTTTC
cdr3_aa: CASWWTVSGANVLTF

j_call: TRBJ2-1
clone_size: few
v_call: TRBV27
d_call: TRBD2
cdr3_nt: TGTGCCAGCAGTCTGGGGGGGTTTCCGAATGAGCAGTTCTTC
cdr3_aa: CASSLGGFPNEQFF

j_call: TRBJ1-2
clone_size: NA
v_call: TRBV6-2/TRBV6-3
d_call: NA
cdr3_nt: TGTGCCAGCAGTCAACACGGCAACTATGGCTACACCTTC
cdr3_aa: CASSQHGNYGYTF

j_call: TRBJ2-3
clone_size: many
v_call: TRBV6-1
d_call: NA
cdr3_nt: TGTGCCAGCAGTGAGTTCGACGCGGAAACAGATACGCAGTATTTT
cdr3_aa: CASSEFDAETDTQYF

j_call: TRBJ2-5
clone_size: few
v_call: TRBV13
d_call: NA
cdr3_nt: TGTGCCAGCAGCCTGGACCGGGATTCCGGGACATTCCCATCGGGGGAGACCCAGTACTTC
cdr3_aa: CASSLDRDSGTFPSGETQYF

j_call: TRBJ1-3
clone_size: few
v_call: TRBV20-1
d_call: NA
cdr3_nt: TGCAGTGCTATTCAGAGCCATATTGGAAACACCATATATTTT
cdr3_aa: CSAIQSHIGNTIYF

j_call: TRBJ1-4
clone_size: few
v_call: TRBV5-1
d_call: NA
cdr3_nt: TGCGCCAGCAGTAGATGGGTGAATGAAAAACTGTTTTTT
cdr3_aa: CASSRWVNEKLFF

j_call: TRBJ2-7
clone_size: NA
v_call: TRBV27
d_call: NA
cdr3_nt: TGTGCCAGCAGCCCCCAAATACCCTACGAGCAGTACTTC
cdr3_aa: CASSPQIPYEQYF

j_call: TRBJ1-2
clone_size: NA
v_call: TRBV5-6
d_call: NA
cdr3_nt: TGTGCCAGCAGCCCGCTAGGCCGGGGCTACACCTTC
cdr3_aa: CASSPLGRGYTF

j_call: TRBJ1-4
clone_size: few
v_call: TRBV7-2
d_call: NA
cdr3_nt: TGTGCCAGCAGCTGGTCTCGCGAAAAACTGTTTTTT
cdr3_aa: CASSWSREKLFF

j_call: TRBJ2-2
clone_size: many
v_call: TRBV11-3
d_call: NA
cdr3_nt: TGTGCCAGCAGCTTATTCATGACAGAGAACACCGGGGAGCTGTTTTTT
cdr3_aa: CASSLFMTENTGELFF

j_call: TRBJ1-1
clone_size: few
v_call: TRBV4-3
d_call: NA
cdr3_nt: TGCGCCAGCAGCCAAGTAGGGTTTGGCACTGAAGCTTTCTTT
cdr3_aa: CASSQVGFGTEAFF